The rows below give T cell receptor beta chains drawn from one sample of a study of blood T cell repertoires in COVID-19. The protocol was immunoSEQ multiplex PCR, while the TCRdb copy is restricted to in-frame clones and leaves out a portion. The repertoire holds about 270,000 clones, about 87% seen once, with 4.1% in the top ten. Sequences were obtained from PBMCs or T cells enriched from blood (not recorded which). Receptors were obtained from a woman in her thirties with acute COVID-19. Each CDR3 is given with its conserved first and last residue. The D gene is left open where the match is weak. Expanded clones get a size class; other rows say once, few or many, or leave the size out.

V	length	size	D	J	CDR3	DNA
TRBV7-2	14	.	.	TRBJ2-1	CASSLNRRDNEQFF	TGTGCCAGCAGCTTAAACCGGAGGGACAATGAGCAGTTCTTC
TRBV6-5	11	.	TRBD1	TRBJ2-7	CGTGVVYEQYF	TGTGGCACAGGGGTGGTCTACGAGCAGTACTTC
TRBV7-6	13	.	.	TRBJ2-7	CASSLGEVYEQYF	TGTGCCAGCAGCTTGGGAGAAGTGTACGAGCAGTACTTC
TRBV28	13	.	.	TRBJ1-1	CASSLVALPYAFF	TGTGCCAGCAGTTTAGTGGCCCTCCCGTACGCTTTCTTT
TRBV20-1	13	.	.	TRBJ1-3	CSASPGEENTIYF	TGCAGTGCAAGTCCGGGAGAGGAAAACACCATATATTTT
TRBV28	13	.	.	TRBJ2-7	CASSFQLREKQYF	TGTGCCAGCAGTTTCCAACTACGGGAGAAGCAGTACTTC
TRBV24-1	11	.	TRBD1	TRBJ1-2	CATEGAGGYTF	TGTGCCACCGAGGGGGCGGGTGGCTACACCTTC
TRBV3-1/TRBV3-2	13	.	.	TRBJ2-7	CASSQWGPYEQYF	TGTGCCAGCAGCCAATGGGGGCCCTACGAGCAGTACTTC
TRBV9	18	.	TRBD2	TRBJ2-3	CASSVVPTGTSGSYTQYF	TGTGCCAGCAGCGTAGTCCCAACCGGGACTAGCGGGAGTTATACGCAGTATTTT
TRBV5-1	14	.	.	TRBJ2-7	CASSPGTNSYEQYF	TGCGCCAGCAGCCCCGGGACAAACTCCTACGAGCAGTACTTC
TRBV18	15	.	TRBD2	TRBJ2-3	CASSETGTSPDTQYF	TGTGCCAGCTCCGAGACCGGGACTAGCCCAGATACGCAGTATTTT
TRBV23-1	15	.	.	TRBJ2-1	CASSQSGAENNEQFF	TGCGCCAGCAGTCAATCAGGGGCGGAGAACAATGAGCAGTTCTTC
TRBV27	13	.	.	TRBJ1-1	CASRLQGNTEAFF	TGTGCCAGCAGGCTACAGGGGAACACTGAAGCTTTCTTT
TRBV3-1/TRBV3-2	15	.	TRBD2	TRBJ2-1	CASSSGTSEYNEQFF	TGTGCCAGCAGCTCCGGGACTAGCGAGTACAATGAGCAGTTCTTC
TRBV7-3	13	.	.	TRBJ1-1	CASSSQGSTEAFF	TGTGCCAGCAGCTCCCAGGGTTCCACTGAAGCTTTCTTT
TRBV18	14	.	.	TRBJ1-5	CASSRGVGDQPQHF	TGTGCCAGCTCACGGGGCGTAGGGGATCAGCCCCAGCATTTT
TRBV24-1	17	.	TRBD1	TRBJ2-3	CATSDPDRVSGTDTQYF	TGTGCCACCAGTGATCCCGACAGGGTTAGCGGCACAGATACGCAGTATTTT
TRBV6-2/TRBV6-3	16	.	.	TRBJ2-7	CASSRVTGKESYEQYF	TGTGCCAGCAGTCGCGTCACAGGGAAGGAATCCTACGAGCAGTACTTC
TRBV7-6	17	.	.	TRBJ2-3	CASSSLVGGVSTDTQYF	TGTGCCAGCAGCTCTCTTGTCGGGGGAGTAAGCACAGATACGCAGTATTTT
TRBV29-1	13	.	.	TRBJ1-4	CSVDEGGSEKLFF	TGCAGCGTTGATGAAGGAGGATCAGAAAAACTGTTTTTT
TRBV10-2	11	.	TRBD1	TRBJ2-4	CASSPGQGEYF	TGCGCCAGCAGTCCCGGACAGGGAGAGTACTTC
TRBV6-5	16	.	.	TRBJ2-7	CASSYSVAAPSGEQYF	TGTGCCAGCAGTTACTCGGTAGCGGCCCCCTCGGGGGAGCAGTACTTC
TRBV13	15	.	TRBD1	TRBJ2-2	CASSSRDRNTGELFF	TGTGCCAGCAGCTCCCGGGACAGAAACACCGGGGAGCTGTTTTTT
TRBV28	15	.	.	TRBJ1-2	CASSLGLQGWYGYTF	TGTGCCAGCAGTTTAGGATTACAGGGCTGGTATGGCTACACCTTC
TRBV5-1	16	.	.	TRBJ2-2	CASSLGLAGNTGELFF	TGCGCCAGCAGCTTGGGATTGGCGGGGAACACCGGGGAGCTGTTTTTT
TRBV27	16	.	TRBD1	TRBJ2-7	CASSAPSGTANYEQYF	TGTGCCAGCAGTGCCCCCTCCGGGACAGCTAACTACGAGCAGTACTTC
TRBV7-2	15	.	TRBD2	TRBJ2-3	CASSLAAGETDTQYF	TGTGCCAGCAGCTTAGCTGCGGGAGAAACAGATACGCAGTATTTT
TRBV19	14	.	TRBD1	TRBJ1-5	CASCGQGGYQPQHF	TGTGCCAGTTGCGGACAGGGGGGATATCAGCCCCAGCATTTT
TRBV4-1	16	.	TRBD2	TRBJ2-2	CASSHPFSGDTGELFF	TGCGCCAGCAGCCACCCCTTTAGCGGGGACACCGGGGAGCTGTTTTTT
TRBV4-1	16	.	.	TRBJ2-2	CASSPRTEANTGELFF	TGCGCCAGCAGCCCCCGGACAGAGGCGAACACCGGGGAGCTGTTTTTT
TRBV7-8	15	.	.	TRBJ1-5	CASSLDRDSNQPQHF	TGTGCCAGCAGCCTTGACAGAGATAGCAATCAGCCCCAGCATTTT
TRBV2	12	.	.	TRBJ2-1	CATGTSEVEQFF	TGTGCCACTGGGACTTCGGAGGTTGAGCAGTTCTTC
TRBV7-6	17	.	TRBD1	TRBJ1-1	CASSLSGTDRVGTEAFF	TGTGCCAGCAGCCTATCCGGGACAGATAGAGTAGGCACTGAAGCTTTCTTT
TRBV10-3	18	.	TRBD2	TRBJ2-1	CAISEGLAGSPSNNEQFF	TGTGCCATCAGCGAAGGACTAGCGGGATCCCCAAGCAACAATGAGCAGTTCTTC
TRBV25-1	12	.	.	TRBJ2-3	CASSDRRDTQYF	TGTGCCAGCAGTGACAGGCGAGATACGCAGTATTTT
TRBV5-1	14	once	.	TRBJ2-4	CASSPDGTAPIQYF	TGCGCCAGCAGCCCGGACGGGACTGCCCCCATTCAGTACTTC
TRBV13	12	.	.	TRBJ1-4	CASSFGVEKLFF	TGTGCCAGCAGCTTCGGGGTTGAAAAACTGTTTTTT
TRBV7-9	17	.	TRBD1	TRBJ2-7	CASSLAYDRAGLYEQYF	TGTGCCAGCAGCTTAGCTTACGACAGGGCCGGGCTCTACGAGCAGTACTTC
TRBV27	12	.	TRBD2	TRBJ2-7	CASSLGAGAEYF	TGTGCCAGCAGTTTGGGAGCGGGAGCCGAGTACTTC
TRBV28	15	.	.	TRBJ1-1	CASSLVKKGDTEAFF	TGTGCCAGCAGTTTAGTGAAAAAGGGGGACACTGAAGCTTTCTTT
TRBV4-1	16	.	TRBD1	TRBJ2-7	CASSPVLGQGAHEQYF	TGCGCCAGCAGCCCCGTGCTGGGACAGGGGGCCCACGAGCAGTACTTC
TRBV4-2	19	.	TRBD1	TRBJ2-6	CASSQDTWQGASGANVLTF	TGTGCCAGCAGCCAAGATACATGGCAGGGGGCTTCTGGGGCCAACGTCCTGACTTTC
TRBV24-1	15	.	.	TRBJ2-3	CATSDMDSSTDTQYF	TGTGCCACCAGTGATATGGACAGTAGCACAGATACGCAGTATTTT
TRBV2	18	.	TRBD2	TRBJ2-7	CASSEWGTSGRADDEQYF	TGTGCCAGCAGTGAATGGGGGACTAGCGGGAGGGCAGATGACGAGCAGTACTTC
TRBV27	18	.	TRBD2	TRBJ2-1	CASSSRTSGSSGGNEQFF	TGTGCCAGCAGTTCACGGACTAGCGGGTCCTCCGGGGGCAATGAGCAGTTCTTC
TRBV19	17	.	TRBD2	TRBJ2-2	CASSIELAGPNTGELFF	TGTGCCAGTAGTATTGAACTAGCGGGACCGAACACCGGGGAGCTGTTTTTT